The clone carrying this T cell receptor beta chain was recorded at least ten times. Its antigen is still unknown. The data originate from a study of blood T cells in healthy people across ages. The CDR3 has 13 amino acids. Germline V gene data show CDR1 as DFQATT and CDR2 as SNEGSKA (reference sequence). V was cut by 2 bases and J by 7 bases, with 12 bases left in between. Study-wide results and caveats: As age increased, TCR beta diversity per million T cells fell in a roughly linear fashion. When one million T cells were used, diversity estimates were thought to be underestimates. Naive T cell percentage and TCR beta diversity correlated strongly.

The second PCR ran roughly 6 to 11 cycles with a sample-barcoded 5' primer and J-beta primers. With 12 random nucleotides, a template-switch adaptor tagged each individual cDNA molecule. TCRdb passed the 5' RACE reads through MiXCR, listing each CDR3 protein once. The sample contains 800,000 to 950,000 distinct CDR3 sequences, about 37% of which appear only once. The source material was blood. This sequence originates from a man between 18 and 35 years old in good health. The chain is built from TRBV20-1 and TRBJ2-1; no reliable D call. CDR3 sequence: CSARIGSANEQFF. The CDR3 coding sequence is TGCAGTGCTAGAATAGGTTCTGCGAATGAGCAGTTCTTC.